This TCR beta chain is drawn from a study of T cell responses to AZD1222 COVID-19 vaccine. Findings of the study overall: Most donors were white British and more were female, and clonal diversity was possibly underestimated. Repertoires were obtained only post-peak T cell response. Among AZD1222 vaccinees, only 5 to 7 were seropositive at baseline.

Sequencing used immunoSEQ multiplex PCR; TCRdb keeps in-frame clones, though not all of them. The sample comprises roughly 81,000 clones, 80% to 90% of which are singletons, and 7.9% rests with the top ten. On this clone itself: Its antigen is undetermined.

Germline loops: CDR1 SGHNT, CDR2 YENEEA. The CDR3 sequence is 13 residues long. V lost 5 bases, J lost 5 bases, and 10 bases lay in between. The sequencing here drew on peripheral blood, taken on day 0 of AZD1222 vaccination. The source is an adult in good health. V usage is TRBV11-3 and J usage is TRBJ1-5; D uncertain. This chain's CDR3 is CASSVNGYQPQHF. DNA of the CDR3: TGTGCCAGCAGCGTTAACGGGTATCAGCCCCAGCATTTT.